The sequence of this T cell receptor (beta chain) was determined in a study of T-cell reconstitution after alpha-beta-depleted transplantation in children. Findings and caveats of the study: Where alpha-beta T cells came from about two months after transplant was reportedly several hundred expanded graft clones.

A note on this clonotype: Its antigen is unknown.

Deletions cut 3 bases from V and 4 bases from J, with 13 bases between. Germline V gene data show CDR1 as DFQATT and CDR2 as SNEGSKA (reference sequence). The CDR3 extends over 14 amino acids. For TCRbeta, the library was prepared with unique molecular identifiers. TCRdb called the PCR reads again in MiXCR, with one record for every CDR3 protein. The sample lists some 440,000 distinct CDR3 sequences; around 16% were seen once. This receptor was obtained from a boy under three years old who had a stem cell transplant for Wiskott-Aldrich syndrome, so the T cells may come from the graft donor. The V call is TRBV20-1, the J call TRBJ1-5; D is possibly TRBD1 (6 bases). The sequencing here drew on PBMCs, mostly from graft donor cells, taken 360 days after TCRalphabeta/CD19-depleted stem cell transplant. CDR3 sequence: CSARARGNNQPQHF. CDR3 bases: TGCAGTGCTAGGGCGAGGGGGAATAATCAGCCCCAGCATTTT.